This T cell receptor (beta chain) was documented in a study of blood T cell repertoires in COVID-19. Study-wide context: From the United States, Italy and Spain came samples of acute and convalescent COVID-19. PBMCs, B-cell-depleted T cells, or T cells provided the cDNA or gDNA that made up the material.

After removal of 5 bases from V and 0 bases from J, the junction contained 10 bases not matched to a gene. The germline CDR1 and CDR2 sequences are SGHTA and FQGNSA. This CDR3 is 17 amino acids long. The table came from immunoSEQ multiplex PCR; TCRdb's copy has only in-frame clones and leaves some out. The sample has about 26,000 clones, nearly 90% seen once; the top ten hold around 11%. The chain has TRBV7-2 and TRBJ2-4; the match to TRBD1 covers 7 bases. Sequencing used peripheral blood. The TCR sequence derives from a man between 65 and 85 years old with acute or convalescent COVID-19. The CDR3 reads CASSPRVGTVAKNIQYF. CDR3 bases: TGTGCCAGCAGCCCACGAGTAGGGACAGTAGCCAAAAACATTCAGTACTTC.